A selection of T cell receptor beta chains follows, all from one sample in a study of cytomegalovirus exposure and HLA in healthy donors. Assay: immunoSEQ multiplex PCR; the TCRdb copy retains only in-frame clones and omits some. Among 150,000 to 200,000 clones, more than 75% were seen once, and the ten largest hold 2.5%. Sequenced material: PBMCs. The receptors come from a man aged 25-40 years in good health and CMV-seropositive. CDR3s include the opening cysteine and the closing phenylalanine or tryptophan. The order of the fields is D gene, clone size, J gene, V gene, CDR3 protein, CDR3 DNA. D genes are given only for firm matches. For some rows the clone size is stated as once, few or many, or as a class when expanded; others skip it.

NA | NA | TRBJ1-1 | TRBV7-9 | CASSPVTAYREAFF | TGTGCCAGCAGCCCCGTTACGGCCTACCGGGAGGCTTTCTTT
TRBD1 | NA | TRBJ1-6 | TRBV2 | CASSAGTGVSPLHF | TGTGCCAGCAGTGCTGGGACAGGGGTCTCACCCCTCCACTTT
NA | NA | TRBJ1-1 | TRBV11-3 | CASSRFYTEAFF | TGTGCCAGCAGCCGTTTCTACACTGAAGCTTTCTTT
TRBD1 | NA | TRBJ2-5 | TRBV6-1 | CASSGTGLQETQYF | TGTGCCAGCAGTGGGACAGGGTTGCAAGAGACCCAGTACTTC
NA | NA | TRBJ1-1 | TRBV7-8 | CASSIVDGDTEAFF | TGTGCCAGCAGCATAGTCGACGGGGACACTGAAGCTTTCTTT
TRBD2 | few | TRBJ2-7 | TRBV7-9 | CASSLERDLYEQYF | TGTGCCAGCAGCCTAGAGCGGGATCTCTACGAGCAGTACTTC
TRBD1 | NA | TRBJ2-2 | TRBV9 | CASSVGDSFLRELFF | TGTGCCAGCAGCGTAGGGGACAGCTTTCTCCGGGAGCTGTTTTTT
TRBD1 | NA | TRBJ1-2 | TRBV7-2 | CASSLARGQGANYGYTF | TGTGCCAGCAGCTTAGCGCGGGGACAGGGGGCTAACTATGGCTACACCTTC
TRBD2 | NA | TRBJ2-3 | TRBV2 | CASGVRDSGSRTDTQYF | TGTGCCAGCGGGGTCAGGGATAGCGGGAGTAGAACAGATACGCAGTATTTT
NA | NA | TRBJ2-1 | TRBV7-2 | CASSPGSYNEQFF | TGTGCCAGCAGCCCGGGCTCCTACAATGAGCAGTTCTTC
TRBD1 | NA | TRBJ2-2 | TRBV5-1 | CASSATTGMFTGELFF | TGCGCCAGCAGCGCTACGACAGGGATGTTTACCGGGGAGCTGTTTTTT
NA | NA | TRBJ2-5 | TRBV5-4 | CASSLVFGETQYF | TGTGCCAGCAGCTTGGTATTCGGGGAGACCCAGTACTTC
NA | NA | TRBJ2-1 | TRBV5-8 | CASSLWDNNEQFF | TGTGCCAGCAGCTTGTGGGACAACAATGAGCAGTTCTTC
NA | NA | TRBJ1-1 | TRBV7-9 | CASSPPARTEAFF | TGTGCCAGCAGCCCCCCGGCGAGGACTGAAGCTTTCTTT
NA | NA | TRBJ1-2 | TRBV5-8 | CASSLARVLNYGYTF | TGTGCCAGCAGCTTGGCCAGGGTCCTTAACTATGGCTACACCTTC
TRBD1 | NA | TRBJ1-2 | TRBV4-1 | CASSQSTGGRNGYTF | TGCGCCAGCAGCCAATCGACAGGGGGCAGGAATGGCTACACCTTC
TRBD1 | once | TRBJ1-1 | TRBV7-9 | CSSSPPFPDRGPEAFF | TGTTCCAGCAGCCCACCCTTCCCGGACAGGGGCCCTGAAGCTTTCTTT
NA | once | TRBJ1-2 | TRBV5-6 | CASSRFDWSNYGYTF | TGTGCCAGCAGCCGTTTTGACTGGAGTAACTATGGCTACACCTTC
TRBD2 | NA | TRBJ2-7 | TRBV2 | CASLFRDYTYEQYF | TGTGCCAGCCTATTTCGGGACTATACCTACGAGCAGTACTTC
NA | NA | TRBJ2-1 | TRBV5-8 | CASSGTSRSYNEQFF | TGTGCCAGCAGCGGAACTAGTCGCTCCTACAATGAGCAGTTCTTC
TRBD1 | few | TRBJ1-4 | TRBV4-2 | CASSQGSGTEVGRGEKLFF | TGTGCCAGCAGCCAAGGTTCTGGGACAGAGGTTGGGAGAGGGGAAAAACTGTTTTTT
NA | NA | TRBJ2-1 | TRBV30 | CAWTGMNEQFF | TGTGCCTGGACAGGTATGAATGAGCAGTTCTTC
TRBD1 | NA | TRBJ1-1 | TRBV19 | CASTIGQGGTEAFF | TGTGCCAGTACGATCGGACAGGGGGGAACTGAAGCTTTCTTT
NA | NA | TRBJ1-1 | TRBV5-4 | CASSRAVNTEAFF | TGTGCCAGCAGCCGAGCGGTGAACACTGAAGCTTTCTTT
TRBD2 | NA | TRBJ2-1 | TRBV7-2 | CASSFGLAGGQRQFF | TGTGCCAGCAGCTTCGGACTAGCGGGAGGCCAGCGGCAGTTCTTC
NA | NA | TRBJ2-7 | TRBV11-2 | CASSYSSGSGEQYF | TGTGCCAGCAGTTACTCCTCGGGGTCAGGAGAGCAGTACTTC
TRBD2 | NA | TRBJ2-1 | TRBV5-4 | CASSPSGRGNEQFF | TGTGCCAGCAGCCCCAGCGGGAGAGGGAATGAGCAGTTCTTC